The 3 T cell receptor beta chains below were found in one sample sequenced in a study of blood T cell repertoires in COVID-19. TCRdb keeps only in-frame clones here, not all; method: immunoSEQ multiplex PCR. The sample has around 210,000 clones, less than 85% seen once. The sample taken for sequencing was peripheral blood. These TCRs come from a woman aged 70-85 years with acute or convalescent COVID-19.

In DNA form, the CDR3 reads TGTGCCAGCAGCCCTGGGGATGACAGGAACACTGAAGCTTTCTTT. This sequence encodes CASSPGDDRNTEAFF. The rearrangement uses TRBV7-9 and TRBJ1-1; a weak D match, TRBD1 (5 bases). Germline CDR1 is SEHNR and CDR2 is FQNEAQ (reference sequence). The ends were cut back, 5 bases at V and 1 base at J, with 14 bases in the middle. The CDR3 spans 15 residues.

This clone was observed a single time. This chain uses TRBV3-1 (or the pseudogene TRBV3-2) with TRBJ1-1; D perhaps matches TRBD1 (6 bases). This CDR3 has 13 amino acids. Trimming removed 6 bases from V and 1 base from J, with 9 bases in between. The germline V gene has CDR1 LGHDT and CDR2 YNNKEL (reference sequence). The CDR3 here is CASRPGQNTEAFF. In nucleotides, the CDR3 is TGTGCCAGCAGACCGGGACAGAACACTGAAGCTTTCTTT.

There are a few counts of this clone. Written as DNA, the CDR3 is TGTGCCTGGAGTGGCCCCGCCACCTCCGGGGGAAATTCACCCCTCCACTTT. Translation gives CAWSGPATSGGNSPLHF. The V call is TRBV30, the J call TRBJ1-6; a possible D gene is TRBD1 (5 bases). CDR1 GTSNPN and CDR2 SVGIG come from the germline V gene (reference sequence). V was cut by 1 base and J by 7 bases, with 20 bases left in between. This CDR3 contains 17 residues.